This entry lists 30 T cell receptor beta chains sequenced from one sample in a study of cytomegalovirus exposure and HLA in healthy donors. In the PCR, 60 Vbeta and 13 Jbeta primers were used. This table comes from immunoSEQ multiplex PCR, and its TCRdb copy is limited to in-frame clones, with some not included. The table includes roughly 100,000 clones, 50% to 70% detected once. The sequenced sample consisted of PBMCs. The receptors stem from a human donor in good health.

The chain links TRBV2 to TRBJ2-7, with 10 bases identical to TRBD2. The V gene end was trimmed by 8 bases and the J gene end by 2 bases; junction bases not matched to a gene: 9. The CDR3 extends over 15 amino acids. The germline CDR1 and CDR2 sequences are SNHLY and FYNNEI. CDR3 sequence: CASALGTSGTYEQYF. The CDR3, as DNA: TGTGCCAGCGCCCTAGGTACTAGCGGGACCTACGAGCAGTACTTC. Combining the CDR3 with reference TRBV2 and TRBJ2-7 gives the whole variable domain EPEVTQTPSHQVTQMGQEVILRCVPISNHLYFYWYRQILGQKVEFLVSFYNNEISEKSEIFDDQFSVERPDGSNFTLKIRSTKLEDSAMYFCASALGTSGTYEQYFGPGTRLTVT.

This chain uses TRBV10-3 with TRBJ2-7; TRBD2 matches at 11 bases. Germline V gene sequence: CDR1 ENHRY, CDR2 SYGVKD. The CDR3 covers 15 residues. The junction had 7 bases not matched to a gene; V was cut back by 5 bases and J by 4 bases. The CDR3 region has the DNA TGTGCCATCAGTCAGGGACTAGCGGAGCCTTACGAGCAGTACTTC. This codes for CAISQGLAEPYEQYF.

V gene TRBV5-1 combines with J gene TRBJ2-2, with D tentatively TRBD2 (6 bases). This CDR3 region has 15 residues. Looked up from germline, CDR1 is SGHRS and CDR2 is YFSETQ. V lost 3 bases and J 6 bases, leaving 15 bases between the germline ends. CDR3 in amino acids: CASSWRQGGAGELFF. The CDR3 nucleotides are TGCGCCAGCAGCTGGAGGCAGGGCGGGGCCGGGGAGCTGTTTTTT.

The V gene is TRBV6-5, the J gene TRBJ2-7, with 7 bases identical to TRBD2. The CDR3 is made up of 15 amino acids. V gave up 6 bases and J gave up 2 bases; unmatched junction bases: 10. Per germline, CDR1 MNHEY and CDR2 SVGAGI. The CDR3 sequence is CASRDAGAGPYEQYF. The CDR3 DNA sequence: TGTGCCAGCAGAGACGCGGGAGCTGGACCCTACGAGCAGTACTTC.

The chain combines TRBV5-4 with TRBJ1-2, with D tentatively TRBD1 (6 bases). Between the trimmed V and J ends, which lost 4 bases and 2 bases, there was a span of 12 bases. This CDR3 is built from 14 residues. Germline CDR1 is SGHNT and CDR2 is YYREEE (reference sequence). The DNA of the CDR3 is TGTGCCAGCAGCACAGGGACGGGAAACTATGGCTACACCTTC. It encodes CASSTGTGNYGYTF. Filled out from reference TRBV5-4 and TRBJ1-2, the complete variable domain reads ETGVTQSPTHLIKTRGQQVTLRCSSQSGHNTVSWYQQALGQGPQFIFQYYREEENGRGNFPPRFSGLQFPNYSSELNVNALELDDSALYLCASSTGTGNYGYTFGSGTRLTVV.

This clone has just a few counts. The rearrangement links TRBV7-9 to TRBJ2-7, with a weak D call TRBD1 (6 bases). The CDR3 has 16 amino acids. V lost 3 bases and J 5 bases, leaving 20 bases between the germline ends. The germline CDR1 and CDR2 sequences are SEHNR and FQNEAQ (reference sequence). CDR3 residues: CASSFQVLQGSDEQYF. CDR3 nucleotides: TGTGCCAGCAGCTTTCAGGTCCTGCAGGGGAGTGACGAGCAGTACTTC.

In DNA form, the CDR3 reads TGTGCCAGCAGTGGGGGAAACGACAGGGGTCACCACGAGCAGTACTTC. This sequence encodes CASSGGNDRGHHEQYF. The rearrangement joins TRBV6-1 to TRBJ2-7, with TRBD1 matching over 8 bases. This CDR3 is built from 16 residues. Germline CDR1 MNHNS, CDR2 SASEGT. After removal of 4 bases from V and 5 bases from J, the junction contained 13 bases not matched to a gene.

This clone appeared once. J is TRBJ2-2 and V is TRBV27, with D possibly TRBD2 on 6 matching bases. Germline lookup yields CDR1 MNHEY and CDR2 SMNVEV (reference sequence). The V end was cut by 1 base, the J end by 2 bases, with 14 bases between. The CDR3 has 17 residues. CDR3: CASSLFGSGANTGELFF. The CDR3 coding sequence is TGTGCCAGCAGTTTATTCGGGTCGGGAGCTAACACCGGGGAGCTGTTTTTT.

The rearrangement uses TRBV27 and TRBJ2-1; 9 bases line up with TRBD2. Germline CDR1 MNHEY, CDR2 SMNVEV (reference sequence). The V and J ends lost 7 bases and 5 bases, in that order; junction bases with no gene match: 6. The CDR3 runs to 14 residues. CDR3 DNA sequence: TGTGCCAGCACGCCTAGCGGGATTCACAATGAGCAGTTCTTC. Translating it yields CASTPSGIHNEQFF.

V is TRBV11-2 and J is TRBJ2-3; TRBD2 matches 8 bases. The V segment lost 5 bases and the J segment 1 base; nucleotides outside the gene matches: 11. This CDR3 contains 17 residues. Germline-derived CDR1 and CDR2 are SGHAT and FQNNGV. The CDR3 coding sequence is TGTGCCAGCAGCAGAGGACTAGCAAGTGTTGGCACAGATACGCAGTATTTT. Its translation is CASSRGLASVGTDTQYF.

The chain has TRBV30 and TRBJ1-2; 7 bases are a match to TRBD1. This CDR3 spans 11 amino acids. With 7 bases clipped from V and 8 bases from J, the junction kept 7 bases outside the gene matches. From germline, CDR1 is GTSNPN and CDR2 SVGIG (reference sequence). In DNA, the CDR3 is TGTGCCTCTAACAGGGGTCGAGGCTACACCTTC. Its protein product is CASNRGRGYTF.

This clone was counted between two and nine times. As DNA, the CDR3 is TGTGCCAGCAGCCAAGTAGCGGGAGTAGGCTACGAGCAGTACTTC. Translation: CASSQVAGVGYEQYF. The chain couples TRBV4-2 to TRBJ2-7; 9 positions agree with TRBD2. This CDR3 has 15 residues. With V trimmed by 1 base and J by 3 bases, 4 bases remained unmatched. The germline V gene encodes CDR1 LGHNA and CDR2 YNFKEQ.

Details on this clone: At one end the junction does not follow the germline gene, possibly because of a read error. V usage is TRBV15 and J usage is TRBJ2-2, with 16 bases aligning to TRBD2. Germline V gives CDR1 LNHNV, CDR2 YYDKDF (reference sequence). The CDR3 spans 15 residues. The CDR3 sequence is CATSGTSGRGGGLFF. Written as DNA, the CDR3 is TGTGCCACCAGCGGGACTAGCGGGAGGGGTGGGGGGCTGTTTTTT.

V usage is TRBV6-1 and J usage is TRBJ2-7; 10 bases match TRBD1. Germline V lookup: CDR1 MNHNS, CDR2 SASEGT. V shed 5 bases, J shed 5 bases, and the junction held 9 bases outside the gene matches. The CDR3 runs 15 residues. CDR3 nucleotide sequence: TGTGCCAGCAGTCCCCGGGACAGGGGTTCTCACGAGCAGTACTTC. It is translated as CASSPRDRGSHEQYF.

This clone was observed once. The V and J genes are TRBV10-1 and TRBJ1-1, with 9 bases identical to TRBD1. This CDR3 contains 14 residues. The junction had 3 bases not matched to a gene; V was cut back by 2 bases and J by 5 bases. Germline V lookup: CDR1 WNHNN, CDR2 SYGVQD (reference sequence). The CDR3 reads CASSEKTGGTEAFF. The DNA for the CDR3 is TGCGCCAGCAGTGAGAAGACAGGGGGAACTGAAGCTTTCTTT.

This clone turned up a few times. The V call is TRBV4-2, the J call TRBJ2-3; 11 nucleotides align to TRBD2. There are 15 residues in the CDR3. V dropped 9 bases and J dropped 0; count of bases not matched to a gene: 5. Germline V gene data show CDR1 as LGHNA and CDR2 as YNFKEQ. The CDR3 reads CASTSGSPSTDTQYF. CDR3 in DNA: TGTGCCAGTACTAGCGGGAGTCCTAGCACAGATACGCAGTATTTT.

The count of this clone is one. The gene calls are TRBV9 and TRBJ2-5; TRBD1 matches 7 bases. Germline assignment: CDR1 SGDLS and CDR2 YYNGEE. The CDR3 is 15 residues long. Losses at the gene ends were 4 bases for V and 4 bases for J; bases not matched to a gene: 10. CDR3 region: CASSPGTVLLETQYF. The CDR3, as DNA: TGTGCCAGCAGCCCAGGGACAGTCCTTCTAGAGACCCAGTACTTC. Drawing the rest from reference TRBV9 and TRBJ2-5, the complete variable domain is DSGVTQTPKHLITATGQRVTLRCSPRSGDLSVYWYQQSLDQGLQFLIQYYNGEERAKGNILERFSAQQFPDLHSELNLSSLELGDSALYFCASSPGTVLLETQYFGPGTRLLVL.

This clone showed up just a few times. The chain recombines TRBV5-1 with TRBJ2-2; no clear D. The CDR3 covers 13 residues. V was pared by 0 bases and J by 6 bases, with 6 bases between. Germline CDR1 SGHRS, CDR2 YFSETQ. Written as DNA, the CDR3 is TGCGCCAGCAGCTTGGATAGTTCCGGGGAGCTGTTTTTT. As protein: CASSLDSSGELFF.

This clone was picked up a small number of times. The chain joins TRBV18 to TRBJ2-2; TRBD1 matches at 9 bases. Germline assignment: CDR1 KGHSH and CDR2 LQKENI. V dropped 2 bases and J dropped 6; count of bases not matched to a gene: 10. This CDR3 has 17 residues. The CDR3 loop is CASSPTRGQGGPGELFF. The CDR3 nucleotides read TGTGCCAGCTCACCAACGCGGGGACAGGGAGGTCCCGGGGAGCTGTTTTTT.

The chain couples TRBV10-3 to TRBJ2-7; D might be TRBD2 (5 bases). The CDR3 contains 11 residues. V was trimmed by 3 bases and J by 9 bases, leaving 9 bases between them. From germline, CDR1 is ENHRY and CDR2 SYGVKD. CDR3 in amino acids: CAISEYAGQYF. The CDR3, as DNA: TGTGCCATCAGTGAATACGCGGGGCAGTACTTC.

The genes are TRBV7-9 and TRBJ1-6; D gene ambiguous. Trimming cost V 1 base and J 4 bases, with 5 bases left between them. The CDR3 is made up of 14 amino acids. Germline V gene lookup returns CDR1 SEHNR and CDR2 FQNEAQ (reference sequence). The CDR3 is CASSLEQYNSPLHF. The CDR3 DNA follows: TGTGCCAGCAGCTTAGAACAGTATAATTCACCCCTCCACTTT.

This clone has just a few counts. V is TRBV13 and J is TRBJ2-3; D is perhaps TRBD2 (6 bases). Germline V gene data show CDR1 as PRHDT and CDR2 as FYEKMQ (reference sequence). This CDR3 has 15 amino acids. Trimming stripped 1 base from V and 6 bases from J, with 14 bases between. The CDR3 sequence is CASSLVLRAGDTQYF. CDR3 in DNA: TGTGCCAGCAGCTTAGTACTAAGGGCGGGGGATACGCAGTATTTT.

The genes are TRBV6-1 and TRBJ2-5, with 10 bases identical to TRBD2. Trimming took 2 bases from V and 4 from J; bases not matched to a gene: 1. Germline V gene data show CDR1 as MNHNS and CDR2 as SASEGT. CDR3 length equals 14 residues. CDR3 bases: TGTGCCAGCAGTGAACTAGCGGGAGTAGAGACCCAGTACTTC. It specifies CASSELAGVETQYF.

V and J are TRBV5-1 and TRBJ2-2; weak D call: TRBD2 (5 bases). Germline CDR1 SGHRS, CDR2 YFSETQ. This CDR3 comprises 17 residues. V was trimmed by 4 bases and J by 3 bases, leaving 19 bases between them. CDR3 protein: CASSLIRLTSDTGELFF. DNA of the CDR3: TGCGCCAGCAGCCTAATACGACTAACTTCGGACACCGGGGAGCTGTTTTTT.

The chain has TRBV5-1 and TRBJ1-1; D gene unclear. Deletions cut 0 bases from V and 1 base from J, with 7 bases between. This CDR3 spans 14 amino acids. From germline, CDR1 is SGHRS and CDR2 YFSETQ. This CDR3 is CASSLGLGNTEAFF. The CDR3 nucleotides are TGCGCCAGCAGCTTGGGACTGGGGAACACTGAAGCTTTCTTT.

V is TRBV4-2 and J is TRBJ2-2, with TRBD2 matching 9 bases. Germline values: CDR1 LGHNA, CDR2 YNFKEQ. The CDR3 covers 15 residues. J was trimmed by 14 bases and V by 0 bases; bases with no gene match: 10. This CDR3 reads CASSQDGGLAAPLFF. DNA for the CDR3: TGTGCCAGCAGCCAAGATGGGGGACTAGCAGCCCCCCTGTTTTTT.

This clone appeared a single time. V usage is TRBV6-6 and J usage is TRBJ1-2; D unclear. V was shortened by 1 base and J by 5 bases, with 11 bases between the two germline ends. CDR3 length: 14 amino acids. Germline V gives CDR1 MNHNY, CDR2 SVGAGI (reference sequence). CDR3 amino acids: CASSYLSGNYGYTF. CDR3 nucleotides: TGTGCCAGCAGTTACTTATCGGGGAATTATGGCTACACCTTC.

This chain uses TRBV5-4 with TRBJ2-5, with 10 bases lining up with TRBD2. TRBJ2-7 explains the end of the DNA better; the J call may be wrong. The CDR3 is made up of 16 amino acids. Per germline, CDR1 SGHNT and CDR2 YYREEE (reference sequence). The CDR3 bases are TGTGCCAGCAGCTCCTCCGGGACTAGCGTAGCCTACGAGCAGTACTTC. Translating it yields CASSSSGTSVAYEQYF.

There are a few counts of this clone. The genes are TRBV5-8 and TRBJ1-5, with TRBD1 as a possible D gene (5 bases). Germline V gene lookup returns CDR1 SGHTS and CDR2 YDEGEE. V lost 4 bases and J 0 bases, leaving 8 bases between the germline ends. The CDR3 runs 14 residues. CDR3 amino acids: CASSGGNSNQPQHF. In DNA, the CDR3 is TGTGCCAGCAGCGGGGGGAATAGCAATCAGCCCCAGCATTTT.

This chain links TRBV7-9 with TRBJ2-7; D gene uncertain. Germline V lookup: CDR1 SEHNR, CDR2 FQNEAQ (reference sequence). This CDR3 has 13 residues. V was cut by 4 bases and J by 1 base, with 8 bases left in between. The CDR3 region has the DNA TGTGCCAGCAGCTCGAGAGAATCCTACGAGCAGTACTTC. Its translation: CASSSRESYEQYF. Supplemented by reference TRBV7-9 and TRBJ2-7, the full variable domain reads DTGVSQNPRHKITKRGQNVTFRCDPISEHNRLYWYRQTLGQGPEFLTYFQNEAQLEKSRLLSDRFSAERPKGSFSTLEIQRTEQGDSAMYLCASSSRESYEQYFGPGTRLTVT.